Below are 2 T cell receptor beta chains sequenced from a single sample in a study of technical replicates of blood from several donors. Only in-frame clones appear in the TCRdb table, and some are missing; sequencing was by immunoSEQ multiplex PCR. The sample records around 67,000 clones, around 95% being singletons. Sequenced: T cells isolated from PBMCs. Receptor source: a human donor in good health.

This clone showed up just once. The genes are TRBV6-1 and TRBJ1-2, with D hard to call. This CDR3 has 15 residues. Trimming took 0 bases from V and 2 from J, leaving 10 bases between them. In germline, CDR1 is MNHNS, CDR2 SASEGT. This chain's CDR3 is CASSEARTGNYGYTF. The CDR3 nucleotides are TGTGCCAGCAGTGAAGCCCGGACTGGAAACTATGGCTACACCTTC.

This CDR3 is CASRRGQNTDTQYF. CDR3 in DNA: TGTGCCAGCAGGAGGGGACAGAACACAGATACGCAGTATTTT. This chain uses TRBV28 with TRBJ2-3; 7 nucleotides line up with TRBD1. V shed 6 bases, J shed 2 bases, and the junction held 5 bases outside the gene matches. The CDR3 length is 14 residues. Germline values: CDR1 MDHEN, CDR2 SYDVKM.